The 21 T cell receptor beta chains below all came from one sample that was sequenced in a study of T cell responses to AZD1222 COVID-19 vaccine (dated by TCRdb to the early 2020s). Preparation of the library involved the immunoSEQ multiplex PCR assay. Here the immuneACCESS table is served through TCRdb, limited to in-frame sequences with V and J called. Missing clones are a known gap in these copies; in checked studies unresolved V genes cover under half, and the rest lacks a known reason. The sample table records about 94,000 clones; 88% of these occur just once. The top ten constitute roughly an eighth of the sample. Sample time point, as interpreted from the label and publication: about 28 days (+/-7) after the second vaccine dose. The specimen was peripheral blood, collected 28 days after the second AZD1222 dose. Receptors originate from an adult who received the AZD1222 COVID-19 vaccine.

V usage is TRBV3-1 (or the pseudogene TRBV3-2) and J usage is TRBJ2-7; 9 nucleotides line up with TRBD2. After removal of 0 bases from V and 2 bases from J, the junction contained 2 bases not matched to a gene. The CDR3 extends over 15 amino acids. Germline-derived CDR1 and CDR2 are LGHDT and YNNKEL (reference sequence). CDR3 protein: CASSQDRLAAYEQYF. CDR3 bases: TGTGCCAGCAGCCAAGATAGACTAGCGGCCTACGAGCAGTACTTC.

This sequence joins TRBV18 and TRBJ1-4; tentatively, D is TRBD1 (5 bases). The germline V gene has CDR1 KGHSH and CDR2 LQKENI. The CDR3 extends over 15 amino acids. Trimming pared 6 bases from V and 5 bases from J, leaving 16 bases between. CDR3 nucleotides: TGTGCCAGCTCCCCGTCCCGGGACTGGAATGAAAAACTGTTTTTT. It encodes CASSPSRDWNEKLFF.

As concerns this clone: The germline gene is not matched at one end of the junction; a read error may be the cause. The chain couples TRBV2 to TRBJ1-3, with unresolved D. CDR3 length: 12 residues. Germline V gene sequence: CDR1 SNHLY, CDR2 FYNNEI. The chain's CDR3 is CASCEQGNTIYF. CDR3 sequence (DNA): TGTGCCAGCTGTGAACAGGGAAACACCATATATTTT.

This clone was counted once. The gene calls are TRBV20-1 and TRBJ1-5; D is unresolved. V lost 3 bases to trimming and J lost 3 bases, with 9 bases between them. CDR1 and CDR2 from the germline V gene are DFQATT and SNEGSKA (reference sequence). The CDR3 has 13 amino acids. CDR3 sequence reads: CSASGGFNQPQHF. The CDR3 bases are TGCAGTGCTAGTGGAGGTTTCAATCAGCCCCAGCATTTT.

The chain joins TRBV20-1 to TRBJ2-7; D call uncertain. Trimming pared 3 bases from V and 4 bases from J, leaving 10 bases between. CDR1 and CDR2 (germline): DFQATT, SNEGSKA (reference sequence). This CDR3 comprises 12 residues. Written as DNA, the CDR3 is TGCAGTGCTAGTGCTGATAGTTACGAGCAGTACTTC. It encodes CSASADSYEQYF.

V is TRBV12-3 or TRBV12-4 and J is TRBJ1-1, with D maybe TRBD1 (6 bases). This CDR3 region has 11 residues. With 4 bases removed from V and 8 bases from J, the gap between germline ends came to 8 bases. CDR3 nucleotide sequence: TGTGCCAGCAGTTCCACAGGGGAAGCTTTCTTT. Encoded protein: CASSSTGEAFF.

The gene calls are TRBV3-1 (or the pseudogene TRBV3-2) and TRBJ1-1; 7 positions match TRBD1. V trimming: 0 bases; J trimming: 8 bases; junction bases outside the gene matches: 3. This CDR3 is 13 amino acids long. CDR1 is LGHDT, CDR2 YNNKEL, per germline (reference sequence). The CDR3 is CASSQDRDSEAFF. The CDR3, as DNA: TGTGCCAGCAGCCAAGATAGGGACAGCGAAGCTTTCTTT.

The genes are TRBV19 and TRBJ1-5, with TRBD1 matching over 9 bases. Looked up from germline, CDR1 is LNHDA and CDR2 is SQIVND (reference sequence). V was pared by 9 bases and J by 5 bases, with 5 bases of the junction left unmatched. The length of the CDR3 is 13 residues. CDR3 residues: CASTGQGYQPQHF. The CDR3 bases are TGTGCCAGCACGGGACAGGGCTATCAGCCCCAGCATTTT.

The J gene is TRBJ2-7, the V gene TRBV6-5, with 11 positions matching TRBD1. This CDR3 region has 15 residues. V lost 2 bases, J lost 0 bases, and 0 bases stayed unmatched. CDR1 and CDR2 (germline): MNHEY, SVGAGI. The CDR3 protein is CASSYGTGGSYEQYF. The CDR3, as DNA: TGTGCCAGCAGTTACGGGACAGGGGGCTCCTACGAGCAGTACTTC.

The rearrangement links TRBV4-3 to TRBJ2-1, with TRBD2 matching over 10 bases. After removal of 0 bases from V and 5 bases from J, the junction contained 16 bases not matched to a gene. This CDR3 spans 20 amino acids. Germline CDR1 reads LGHNA; CDR2 reads YSLEER. CDR3 region: CASSQDVVAGGPGEDNEQFF. The CDR3 nucleotides are TGCGCCAGCAGCCAAGATGTGGTAGCGGGGGGCCCTGGAGAAGACAATGAGCAGTTCTTC.

The V gene is TRBV11-3, the J gene TRBJ2-1, with TRBD2 matching over 12 bases. The CDR3 loop spans 16 amino acids. V was pared by 5 bases and J by 4 bases, with 6 bases of the junction left unmatched. The germline CDR1 and CDR2 sequences are SGHNT and YENEEA. As DNA, the CDR3 is TGTGCCAGCAGCCAAGAAGGGACTAGCGGGTACAATGAGCAGTTCTTC. This gives the protein CASSQEGTSGYNEQFF.

The chain links TRBV5-1 to TRBJ2-5; 9 bases line up with TRBD2. The germline CDR1 and CDR2 sequences are SGHRS and YFSETQ. V trimming: 0 bases; J trimming: 4 bases; junction bases outside the gene matches: 4. The length of the CDR3 is 15 residues. CDR3 sequence: CASSLAGREGETQYF. The CDR3 DNA follows: TGCGCCAGCAGCTTGGCTGGGCGGGAGGGAGAGACCCAGTACTTC.

The gene calls are TRBV7-9 and TRBJ2-1; TRBD1 matches 10 bases. CDR1 is SEHNR, CDR2 FQNEAQ, per germline (reference sequence). The CDR3 sequence is 17 residues long. The junction had 15 bases not matched to a gene; V was cut back by 5 bases and J by 8 bases. CDR3 sequence: CASSPANRDRGLDEQFF. The CDR3 DNA reads as TGTGCCAGCAGCCCTGCCAACCGGGACAGGGGATTGGATGAGCAGTTCTTC.

CDR3 loop: CASSVEGGGGLRETQYF. CDR3 nucleotide sequence: TGTGCCAGCAGCGTAGAAGGAGGTGGAGGGCTTCGGGAGACCCAGTACTTC. The V gene is TRBV9, the J gene TRBJ2-5; perhaps TRBD2 as D (6 bases). The V end was cut by 0 bases, the J end by 5 bases, with 20 bases between. Looked up from germline, CDR1 is SGDLS and CDR2 is YYNGEE. The CDR3 length is 17 residues.

The sample holds one count of this clone. CDR3 DNA sequence: TGTGCCAGCAGCCCGGAGCGGGGGGCCTACAATGAGCAGTTCTTC. As protein: CASSPERGAYNEQFF. The chain couples TRBV7-3 to TRBJ2-1; 9 bases align to TRBD2. The CDR3 has 15 residues. Trimming cost V 5 bases and J 2 bases; bases outside gene matches: 4. Germline V lookup: CDR1 SGHTA, CDR2 FQGTGA.

The chain joins TRBV19 to TRBJ2-3, with a tentative D call TRBD2 (7 bases). CDR1 and CDR2 (germline): LNHDA, SQIVND (reference sequence). CDR3 length equals 16 residues. Trimming stripped 7 bases from V and 3 bases from J, with 20 bases between. The CDR3 nucleotides are TGTGCCAGTACCCCTAGGGGGGGGCGGGCAACAGATACGCAGTATTTT. Translation gives CASTPRGGRATDTQYF. Full variable domain (rest looked up from reference TRBV19 and TRBJ2-3): DGGITQSPKYLFRKEGQNVTLSCEQNLNHDAMYWYRQDPGQGLRLIYYSQIVNDFQKGDIAEGYSVSREKKESFPLTVTSAQKNPTAFYLCASTPRGGRATDTQYFGPGTRLTVL.

This clone was detected only a few times. The chain couples TRBV6-5 to TRBJ2-1; TRBD1 or TRBD2 may be the D gene (5 bases each). The CDR3 is 14 amino acids. V lost 10 bases, J lost 4 bases, and 17 bases lay in between. Looked up from germline, CDR1 is MNHEY and CDR2 is SVGAGI. CDR3 in DNA: TGTGCCATTAGATCGGGACCCCATTACAATGAGCAGTTCTTC. Translated, it gives CAIRSGPHYNEQFF.

The chain couples TRBV7-8 to TRBJ1-1; D ambiguous. This CDR3 comprises 14 residues. Germline lookup yields CDR1 SGHVS and CDR2 FQNEAQ. The germline V and J ends were trimmed by 1 base and 1 base, with 7 bases remaining between them. CDR3 nucleotides: TGTGCCAGCAGCTTAGTCGCGGGGAACACTGAAGCTTTCTTT. Translating it yields CASSLVAGNTEAFF.

This clone was seen once. The chain couples TRBV27 to TRBJ1-5; D call uncertain. CDR1 is MNHEY, CDR2 SMNVEV, per germline (reference sequence). The CDR3 loop spans 13 amino acids. Trimming removed 1 base at V and 5 bases at J, with 6 bases between. The CDR3 sequence: CASSLFRDQPQHF. CDR3 nucleotides: TGTGCCAGCAGTTTATTTCGGGATCAGCCCCAGCATTTT.

This sequence joins TRBV30 and TRBJ1-1; 10 bases match TRBD1. The CDR3 covers 12 residues. Trimming took 5 bases from V and 11 from J; bases not matched to a gene: 8. The germline V gene encodes CDR1 GTSNPN and CDR2 SVGIG (reference sequence). In DNA form, the CDR3 reads TGTGCCTGGGTGACAGGGGGCTCAACGGCTTTCTTT. It yields the protein CAWVTGGSTAFF.

This chain joins TRBV19 and TRBJ1-1, with D possibly TRBD1 on 5 matching bases. Germline CDR1 is LNHDA and CDR2 is SQIVND (reference sequence). The ends were cut back, 3 bases at V and 6 bases at J, with 20 bases in the middle. This CDR3 has 16 residues. Written as DNA, the CDR3 is TGTGCCAGTAGTATCAGAGGGGACGGCTGGGGGGCTGAAGCTTTCTTT. It specifies CASSIRGDGWGAEAFF.